Below, one T cell receptor beta chain is given with its context. Per the germline V gene, CDR1 is LGHDT and CDR2 is YNNKEL (reference sequence). This CDR3 region has 14 residues. Between the trimmed V and J ends, which lost 4 bases and 2 bases, there was a span of 10 bases. The sample is drawn from a study of blood T cell repertoires in COVID-19. The authors' processing: Counts of nucleated cells, estimated from reference gene primer amplification, were obtained. The method was immunoSEQ multiplex PCR; TCRdb's version includes in-frame clones alone and lacks a portion of them. The V and J calls and clone size were taken over from that table, and D and trimming were inferred from the DNA. This sample yields nearly 250,000 clones, of which about 89% are seen a single time; around 1.5% belongs to the top ten.

This TCR came from a woman aged 60-70 years who had recovered from COVID-19. The source material was peripheral blood. The chain joins TRBV3-1 (or the pseudogene TRBV3-2) to TRBJ2-3; unclear D gene. The DNA of the CDR3 is TGTGCCAGCAGCCTCACACCAGACACAGATACGCAGTATTTT. Translation gives CASSLTPDTDTQYF.